This T cell receptor beta chain was sequenced for a study of T cells in Graves' hyperthyroidism and ophthalmopathy. Study results and limitations: In blood, most of the thyroid clonotypes expanded above 0.001 were also present.

Amplification of TCR beta CDR3 regions used RNA as the template. HTBI primers were used for first-round RT-PCR of the TCR CDR3. TCRdb independently ran MiXCR on the multiplex PCR reads; one entry per CDR3 protein. The repertoire holds about 570,000 distinct CDR3 sequences, with 40% to 55% as singletons. Concerning this clonotype: As yet, its antigen is unknown.

This receptor was obtained from an adult woman with Graves' disease, either hyperthyroidism or ophthalmopathy (not recorded which). The sample comprised peripheral blood or thyroid tissue (not recorded which).

DNA of the CDR3: TGCAGTGCTAGAGATGGGAGGGGATCGGACACCATATATTTT. Protein product: CSARDGRGSDTIYF. This chain joins TRBV20-1 and TRBJ1-3; D is perhaps TRBD1 (5 bases). CDR3 size: 14 residues. The germline CDR1 and CDR2 sequences are DFQATT and SNEGSKA (reference sequence). Trimming left V 0 bases short and J 8 bases short, with 14 bases between.